Listed below are T cell receptor beta chains from one sample, sequenced in a study of blood T cell repertoires in COVID-19. Repertoires were generated with immunoSEQ multiplex PCR, while TCRdb's copy carries only in-frame clones and drops some. This sample has around 50,000 clones, with around 89% found just once. What was sequenced was peripheral blood. These receptors all stem from a man in his 60s with acute or convalescent COVID-19. Both conserved end residues are part of each CDR3. D genes are given only for firm matches. Only part of the rows carry a size: once, few, many, or a class if the clone is expanded.

J gene,D gene,V gene,clone size,CDR3 DNA,CDR3 protein
TRBJ2-1,TRBD1,TRBV5-1,-,TGCGCCAGCAGCGTCGGACAGGGGGCGAGAGGTGAGCAGTTCTTC,CASSVGQGARGEQFF
TRBJ2-5,-,TRBV29-1,-,TGCAGCGTTGAAGATGGGCCAGTTGAGACCCAGTACTTC,CSVEDGPVETQYF
TRBJ2-3,TRBD2,TRBV7-8,-,TGTGCCAGCAAGGAGGGGACTAGCGGGAGGGGGAGGGGCACAGATACGCAGTATTTT,CASKEGTSGRGRGTDTQYF
TRBJ2-7,-,TRBV4-3,-,TGCGCCAGCAGCCAGAGCCGGGTCTCCTACGAGCAGTACTTC,CASSQSRVSYEQYF
TRBJ1-5,TRBD1,TRBV7-2,-,TGTGCCAGCAGCCCCGGGACAGGGGGGGCGCCCCAGCATTTT,CASSPGTGGAPQHF
TRBJ1-1,-,TRBV7-3,-,TGTGCCAGCAGCGCCCAACAGAACACTGAAGCTTTCTTT,CASSAQQNTEAFF
TRBJ2-7,TRBD1,TRBV5-6,-,TGTGCCAGCAGCTTGGGATCCACAGGGGGGCCCCCCTACGAGCAGTACTTC,CASSLGSTGGPPYEQYF
TRBJ1-1,TRBD1,TRBV7-9,-,TGTGCCAGCAGCCCCAGGACAGGGGAGACTGAAGCTTTCTTT,CASSPRTGETEAFF
TRBJ2-7,-,TRBV5-6,-,TGTGCCAGCAGATTGGGAGTCTACGAGCAGTACTTC,CASRLGVYEQYF
TRBJ2-2,TRBD2,TRBV28,-,TGTGCCAGCAGTTACGGTAGCGGGAGCCCCGGGGAGCTGTTTTTT,CASSYGSGSPGELFF
TRBJ2-7,TRBD2,TRBV18,once,TGTGCCAGCTCACCATCCGGGACTAGCGGATACGAGCAGTACTTC,CASSPSGTSGYEQYF
TRBJ2-7,TRBD1,TRBV3-1/TRBV3-2,-,TGTGCCAGCAGCCAGGGACAGGCGGTCTACGAGCAGTACTTC,CASSQGQAVYEQYF
TRBJ1-4,TRBD1,TRBV5-1,-,TGCGCCAGCCGGACAGGGGCTAATGAAAAACTGTTTTTT,CASRTGANEKLFF
TRBJ2-7,TRBD1,TRBV6-5,-,TGTGCCAGCAGTTACTCGAGGGGACAGACCTACGAGCAGTACTTC,CASSYSRGQTYEQYF
TRBJ2-1,-,TRBV3-1/TRBV3-2,once,TGTGCCAGCAGCCACCTAGCGAGCGGTAATGAGCAGTTCTTC,CASSHLASGNEQFF
TRBJ2-7,TRBD2,TRBV6-5,-,TGTGCCAGCACGACGGCTAGCGGACTTTACGAGCAGTACTTC,CASTTASGLYEQYF
TRBJ1-1,TRBD1,TRBV9,once,TGTGCCAGCAGCTACCGGGACAGGGGCTCCGGGGGGACTGAAGCTTTCTTT,CASSYRDRGSGGTEAFF
TRBJ2-1,TRBD2,TRBV4-2,-,TGTGCCAGCAGCCCAACGCACGACCGGGCGGGAGGGATGAATGAGCAGTTCTTC,CASSPTHDRAGGMNEQFF
TRBJ1-1,-,TRBV28,-,TGTGCCAGCAGCCCCACCGTGGGACTCCTGAAAGCTTTCTTT,CASSPTVGLLKAFF
TRBJ2-7,-,TRBV3-1/TRBV3-2,few,TGTGCCAGCAGCCAAGAAGGTCAGCGGAAAGGCTACGAGCAGTACTTC,CASSQEGQRKGYEQYF
TRBJ1-5,-,TRBV19,once,TGTGCCAGTAGTGGCTCGAGGAGGGGAGTGGTTCAGCCCCAGCATTTT,CASSGSRRGVVQPQHF
TRBJ2-7,-,TRBV9,-,TGTGCCAGCAGCGTAGACAACGGGAGAGGCGAGCAGTACTTC,CASSVDNGRGEQYF
TRBJ2-7,TRBD1,TRBV24-1,few,TGTGCCACCAGTGGCTTAACAGGGGTGGTCTCCTACGAGCAGTACTTC,CATSGLTGVVSYEQYF
TRBJ2-5,-,TRBV11-3,-,TGTGCCAGCAGCTTAGGGGCCCGCCCCCAAGAGACCCAGTACTTC,CASSLGARPQETQYF
TRBJ2-5,-,TRBV28,-,TGTGCCAGCAGTGTAAACCAGGGTCGAGAGACCCAGTACTTC,CASSVNQGRETQYF